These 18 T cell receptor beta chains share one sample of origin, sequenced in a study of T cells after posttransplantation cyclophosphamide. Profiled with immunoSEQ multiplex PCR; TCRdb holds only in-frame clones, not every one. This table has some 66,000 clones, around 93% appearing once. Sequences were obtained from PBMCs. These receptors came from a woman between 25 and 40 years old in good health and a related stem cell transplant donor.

CDR3 in DNA: TGTGCCAGTAGTTCCCCCCCGGAACTCGCATCCAATGAGCAGTTCTTC. It codes for CASSSPPELASNEQFF. The chain uses TRBV19 and TRBJ2-1; D uncertain. Per the germline V gene, CDR1 is LNHDA and CDR2 is SQIVND (reference sequence). The CDR3 runs to 16 residues. The germline V and J ends were trimmed by 5 bases and 6 bases, with 20 bases remaining between them. The full variable domain, with the rest looked up from reference TRBV19 and TRBJ2-1, is DGGITQSPKYLFRKEGQNVTLSCEQNLNHDAMYWYRQDPGQGLRLIYYSQIVNDFQKGDIAEGYSVSREKKESFPLTVTSAQKNPTAFYLCASSSPPELASNEQFFGPGTRLTVL.

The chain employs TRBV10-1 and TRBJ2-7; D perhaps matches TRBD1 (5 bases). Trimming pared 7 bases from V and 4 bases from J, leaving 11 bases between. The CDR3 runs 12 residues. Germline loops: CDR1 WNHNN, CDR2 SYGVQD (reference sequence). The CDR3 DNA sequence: TGCGCCAGCACACGGACATTATACGAGCAGTACTTC. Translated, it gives CASTRTLYEQYF.

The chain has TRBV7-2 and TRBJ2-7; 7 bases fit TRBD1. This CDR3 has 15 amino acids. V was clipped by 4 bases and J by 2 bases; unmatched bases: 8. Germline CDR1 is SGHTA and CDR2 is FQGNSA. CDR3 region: CASSSYRGVAYEQYF. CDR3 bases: TGTGCCAGCAGCTCTTACAGGGGAGTCGCCTACGAGCAGTACTTC.

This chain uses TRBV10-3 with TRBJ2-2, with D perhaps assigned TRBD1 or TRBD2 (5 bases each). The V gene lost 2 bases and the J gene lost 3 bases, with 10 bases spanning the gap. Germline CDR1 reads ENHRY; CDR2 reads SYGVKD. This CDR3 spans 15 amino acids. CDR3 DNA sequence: TGTGCCATCAGTGAGCTCGGGGCCGACACCGGGGAGCTGTTTTTT. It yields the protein CAISELGADTGELFF.

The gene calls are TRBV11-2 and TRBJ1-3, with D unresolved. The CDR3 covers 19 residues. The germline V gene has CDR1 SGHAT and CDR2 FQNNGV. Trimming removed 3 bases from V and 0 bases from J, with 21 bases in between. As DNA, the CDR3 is TGTGCCAGCAGCTTTAATTTAAACCCACCGGGGAGCTCTGGAAACACCATATATTTT. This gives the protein CASSFNLNPPGSSGNTIYF.

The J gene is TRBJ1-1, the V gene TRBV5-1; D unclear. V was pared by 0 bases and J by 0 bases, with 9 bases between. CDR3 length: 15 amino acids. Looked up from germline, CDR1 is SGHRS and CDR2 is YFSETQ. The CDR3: CASSLGQRVNTEAFF. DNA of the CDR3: TGCGCCAGCAGCTTGGGACAACGGGTGAACACTGAAGCTTTCTTT.

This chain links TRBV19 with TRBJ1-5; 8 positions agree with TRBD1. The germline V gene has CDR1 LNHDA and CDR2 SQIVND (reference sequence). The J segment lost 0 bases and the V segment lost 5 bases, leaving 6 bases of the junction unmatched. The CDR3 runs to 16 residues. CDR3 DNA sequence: TGTGCCAGTAGTGCCGGGACAGGCGTTAGCAATCAGCCCCAGCATTTT. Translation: CASSAGTGVSNQPQHF.

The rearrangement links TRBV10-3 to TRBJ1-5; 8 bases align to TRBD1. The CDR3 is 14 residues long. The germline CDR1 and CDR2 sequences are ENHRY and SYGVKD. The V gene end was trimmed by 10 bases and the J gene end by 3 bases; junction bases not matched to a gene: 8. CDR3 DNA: TGTGCCACCACCGGGACAGGAAACAATCAGCCCCAGCATTTT. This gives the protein CATTGTGNNQPQHF.

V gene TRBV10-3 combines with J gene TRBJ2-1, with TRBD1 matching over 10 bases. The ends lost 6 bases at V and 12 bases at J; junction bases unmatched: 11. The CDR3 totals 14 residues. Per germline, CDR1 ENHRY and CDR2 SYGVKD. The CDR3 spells CAIRQGQGEVGQFF. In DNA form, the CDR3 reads TGTGCCATCAGACAAGGACAGGGGGAAGTAGGGCAGTTCTTC.

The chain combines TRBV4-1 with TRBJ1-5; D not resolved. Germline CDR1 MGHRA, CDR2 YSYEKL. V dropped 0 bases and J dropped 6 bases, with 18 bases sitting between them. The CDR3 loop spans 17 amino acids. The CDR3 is CASSQDGSGRRVQPQHF. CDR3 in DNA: TGCGCCAGCAGCCAAGATGGTTCGGGGAGGAGAGTTCAGCCCCAGCATTTT.

In DNA form, the CDR3 reads TGTGCCAGCAGTCAAACAGGAATTACCTATGGCTACACCTTC. Its translation: CASSQTGITYGYTF. This chain connects TRBV28 to TRBJ1-2, with D possibly matching TRBD1 (5 bases). The CDR3 loop spans 14 amino acids. The V end was cut by 5 bases, the J end by 4 bases, with 14 bases between. Germline CDR1 reads MDHEN; CDR2 reads SYDVKM.

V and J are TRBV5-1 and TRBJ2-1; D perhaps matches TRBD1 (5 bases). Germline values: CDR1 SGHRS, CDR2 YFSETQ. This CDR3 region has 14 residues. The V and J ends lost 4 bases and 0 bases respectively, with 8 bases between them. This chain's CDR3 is CASSTDSSYNEQFF. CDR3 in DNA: TGCGCCAGCAGCACTGACAGCTCCTACAATGAGCAGTTCTTC.

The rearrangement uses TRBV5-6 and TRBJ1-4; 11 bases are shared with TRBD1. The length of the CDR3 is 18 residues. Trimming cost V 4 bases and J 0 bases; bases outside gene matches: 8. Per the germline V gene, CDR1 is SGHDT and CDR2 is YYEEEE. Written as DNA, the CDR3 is TGTGCCAGCAGCGCAGCGGGACAGGGGGGACCAACTAATGAAAAACTGTTTTTT. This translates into CASSAAGQGGPTNEKLFF.

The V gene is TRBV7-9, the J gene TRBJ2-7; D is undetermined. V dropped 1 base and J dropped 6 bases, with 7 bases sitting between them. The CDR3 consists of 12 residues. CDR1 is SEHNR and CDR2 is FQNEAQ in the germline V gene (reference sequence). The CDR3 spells CASSLDSVEQYF. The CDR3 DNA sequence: TGTGCCAGCAGCTTAGACAGCGTCGAGCAGTACTTC.

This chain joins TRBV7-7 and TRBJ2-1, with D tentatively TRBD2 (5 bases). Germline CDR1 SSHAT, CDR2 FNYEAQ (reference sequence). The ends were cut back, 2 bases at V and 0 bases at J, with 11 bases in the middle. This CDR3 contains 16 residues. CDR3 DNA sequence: TGTGCCAGCAGCTTAAATCCTAGCTCCTCCTACAATGAGCAGTTCTTC. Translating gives CASSLNPSSSYNEQFF.

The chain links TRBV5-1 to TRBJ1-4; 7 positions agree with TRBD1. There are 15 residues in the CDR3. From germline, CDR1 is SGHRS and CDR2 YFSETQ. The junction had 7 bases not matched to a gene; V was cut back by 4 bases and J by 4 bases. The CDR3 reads CASSAEQGRNEKLFF. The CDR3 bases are TGCGCCAGCAGCGCCGAACAGGGGCGTAATGAAAAACTGTTTTTT. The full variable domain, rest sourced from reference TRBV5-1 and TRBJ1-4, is KAGVTQTPRYLIKTRGQQVTLSCSPISGHRSVSWYQQTPGQGLQFLFEYFSETQRNKGNFPGRFSGRQFSNSRSEMNVSTLELGDSALYLCASSAEQGRNEKLFFGSGTQLSVL.

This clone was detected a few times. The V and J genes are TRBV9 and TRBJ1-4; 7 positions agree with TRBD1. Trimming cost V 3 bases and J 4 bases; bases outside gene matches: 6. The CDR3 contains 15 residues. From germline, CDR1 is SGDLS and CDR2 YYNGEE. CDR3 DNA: TGTGCCAGCAGCGCCAGGGACAGCTTTAATGAAAAACTGTTTTTT. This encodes CASSARDSFNEKLFF.

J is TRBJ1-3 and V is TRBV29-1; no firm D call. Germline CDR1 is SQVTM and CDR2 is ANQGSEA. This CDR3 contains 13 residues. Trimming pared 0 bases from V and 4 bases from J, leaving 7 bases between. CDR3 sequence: CSVEDPRGNTIYF. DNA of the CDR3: TGCAGCGTTGAAGATCCCAGGGGAAACACCATATATTTT.